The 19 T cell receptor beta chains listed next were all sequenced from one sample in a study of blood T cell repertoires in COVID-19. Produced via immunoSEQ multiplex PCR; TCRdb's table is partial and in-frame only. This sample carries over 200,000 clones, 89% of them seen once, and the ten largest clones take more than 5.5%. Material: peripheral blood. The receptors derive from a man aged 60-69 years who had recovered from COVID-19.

The CDR3 reads CASSQGAQGPGVKFF. The CDR3 DNA sequence: TGCGCCAGCAGTCAAGGAGCACAGGGTCCAGGGGTAAAGTTCTTC. V is TRBV23-1 and J is TRBJ2-1, with TRBD1 as a possible D gene (6 bases). TRBV23-1 is given ORF status, its function remaining uncertain. Between the trimmed V and J ends, which lost 2 bases and 14 bases, there was a span of 22 bases. The CDR3 spans 15 residues.

The CDR3 coding sequence is TGTGCCAGCAGCCAAGTGCCGGCGGGGGGCGTAGAGACCCAGTACTTC. Translated, it gives CASSQVPAGGVETQYF. The rearrangement joins TRBV3-1 (or the pseudogene TRBV3-2) to TRBJ2-5, with 8 bases matching TRBD2. The germline gives CDR1 LGHDT, CDR2 YNNKEL (reference sequence). The CDR3 covers 16 residues. The trim removed 1 base at V and 4 bases at J, leaving 8 bases unmatched.

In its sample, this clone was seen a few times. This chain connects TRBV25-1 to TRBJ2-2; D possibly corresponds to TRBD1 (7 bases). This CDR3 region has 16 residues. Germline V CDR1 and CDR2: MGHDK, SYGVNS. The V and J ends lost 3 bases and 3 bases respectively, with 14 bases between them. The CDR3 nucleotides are TGTGCCAGCAGTGAGACAGGGCGCGGGGACACCGGGGAGCTGTTTTTT. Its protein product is CASSETGRGDTGELFF.

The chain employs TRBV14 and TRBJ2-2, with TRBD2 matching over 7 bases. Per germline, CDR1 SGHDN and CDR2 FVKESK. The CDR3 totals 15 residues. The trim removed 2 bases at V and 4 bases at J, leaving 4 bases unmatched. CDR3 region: CASSQLLAFTGELFF. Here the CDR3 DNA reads TGTGCCAGCAGCCAACTACTAGCGTTCACCGGGGAGCTGTTTTTT.

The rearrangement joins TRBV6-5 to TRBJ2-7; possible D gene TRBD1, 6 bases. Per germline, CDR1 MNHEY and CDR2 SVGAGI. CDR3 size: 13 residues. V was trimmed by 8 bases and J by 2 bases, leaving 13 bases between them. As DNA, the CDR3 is TGTGCCAGCCCAGGACAGTCCCCCTACGAGCAGTACTTC. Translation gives CASPGQSPYEQYF.

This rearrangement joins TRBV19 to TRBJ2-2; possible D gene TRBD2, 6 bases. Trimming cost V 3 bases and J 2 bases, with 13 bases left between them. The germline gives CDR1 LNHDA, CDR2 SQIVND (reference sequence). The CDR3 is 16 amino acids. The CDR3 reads CASSIRSGPNTGELFF. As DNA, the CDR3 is TGTGCCAGTAGTATCCGTAGCGGACCAAACACCGGGGAGCTGTTTTTT.

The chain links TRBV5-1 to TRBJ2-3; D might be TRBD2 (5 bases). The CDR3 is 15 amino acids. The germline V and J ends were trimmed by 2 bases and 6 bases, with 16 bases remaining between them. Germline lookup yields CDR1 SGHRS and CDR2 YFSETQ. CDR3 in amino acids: CASSFGTTTSDTQYF. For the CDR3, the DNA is TGCGCCAGCAGCTTCGGAACTACAACTAGTGATACGCAGTATTTT.

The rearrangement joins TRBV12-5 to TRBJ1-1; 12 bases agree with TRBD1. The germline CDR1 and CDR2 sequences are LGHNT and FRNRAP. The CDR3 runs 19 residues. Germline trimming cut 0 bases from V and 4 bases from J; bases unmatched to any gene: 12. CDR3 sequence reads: CASGLVRSGQGASGTEAFF. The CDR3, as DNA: TGTGCTAGTGGTTTGGTACGGTCGGGACAGGGGGCTTCGGGCACTGAAGCTTTCTTT.

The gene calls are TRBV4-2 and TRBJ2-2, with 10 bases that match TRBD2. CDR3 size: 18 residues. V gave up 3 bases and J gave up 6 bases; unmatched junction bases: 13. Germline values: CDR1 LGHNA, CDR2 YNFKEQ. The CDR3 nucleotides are TGTGCCAGCAGCCAGGGTTGGTTAAGCGGGGGGGGAGCCGGGGAGCTGTTTTTT. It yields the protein CASSQGWLSGGGAGELFF.

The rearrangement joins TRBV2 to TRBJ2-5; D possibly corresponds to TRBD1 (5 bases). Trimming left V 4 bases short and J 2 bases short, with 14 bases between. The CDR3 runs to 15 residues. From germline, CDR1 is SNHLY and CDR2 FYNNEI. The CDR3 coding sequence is TGTGCCAGCAGTGGCCAAGGGGCACCTCAAGAGACCCAGTACTTC. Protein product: CASSGQGAPQETQYF. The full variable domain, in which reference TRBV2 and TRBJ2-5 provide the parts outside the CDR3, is EPEVTQTPSHQVTQMGQEVILRCVPISNHLYFYWYRQILGQKVEFLVSFYNNEISEKSEIFDDQFSVERPDGSNFTLKIRSTKLEDSAMYFCASSGQGAPQETQYFGPGTRLLVL.

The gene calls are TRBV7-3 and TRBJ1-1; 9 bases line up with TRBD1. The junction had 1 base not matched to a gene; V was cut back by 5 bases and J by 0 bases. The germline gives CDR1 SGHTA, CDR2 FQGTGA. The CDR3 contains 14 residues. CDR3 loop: CASSRQGVNTEAFF. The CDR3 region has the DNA TGTGCCAGCAGCCGACAGGGGGTGAACACTGAAGCTTTCTTT.

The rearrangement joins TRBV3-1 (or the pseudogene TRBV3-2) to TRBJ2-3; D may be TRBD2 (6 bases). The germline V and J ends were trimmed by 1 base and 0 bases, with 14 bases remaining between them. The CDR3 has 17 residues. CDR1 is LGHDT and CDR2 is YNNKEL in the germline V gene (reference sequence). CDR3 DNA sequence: TGTGCCAGCAGCCAAGTGCGGGGACTTACTAGCACAGATACGCAGTATTTT. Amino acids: CASSQVRGLTSTDTQYF.

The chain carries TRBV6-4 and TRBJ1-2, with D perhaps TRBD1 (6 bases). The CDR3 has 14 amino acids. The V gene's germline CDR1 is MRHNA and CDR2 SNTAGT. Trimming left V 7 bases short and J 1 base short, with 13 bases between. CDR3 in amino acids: CASIQGRRNYGYTF. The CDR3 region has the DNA TGTGCCAGCATACAGGGCCGACGTAACTATGGCTACACCTTC.

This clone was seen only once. The CDR3, as DNA: TGTGCCAGTAGCGCGTGGGAGTCGCCTTACAATGAGCAGTTCTTC. Translation: CASSAWESPYNEQFF. The genes are TRBV19 and TRBJ2-1; D might be TRBD2 (5 bases). This CDR3 region has 15 residues. CDR1 and CDR2 (germline): LNHDA, SQIVND (reference sequence). Trimming took 6 bases from V and 4 from J, leaving 16 bases between them.

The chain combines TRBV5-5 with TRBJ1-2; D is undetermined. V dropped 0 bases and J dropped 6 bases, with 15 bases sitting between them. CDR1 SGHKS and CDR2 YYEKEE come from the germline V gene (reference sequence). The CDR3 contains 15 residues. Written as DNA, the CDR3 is TGTGCCAGCAGCTTGGTTGGCGGGCCCTCGGATGGCTACACCTTC. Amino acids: CASSLVGGPSDGYTF.

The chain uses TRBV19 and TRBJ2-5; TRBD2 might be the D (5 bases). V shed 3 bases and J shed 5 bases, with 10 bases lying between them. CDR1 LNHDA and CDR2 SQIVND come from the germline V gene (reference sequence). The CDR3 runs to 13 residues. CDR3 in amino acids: CASSILGEETQYF. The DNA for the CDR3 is TGTGCCAGTAGTATCCTTGGGGAGGAGACCCAGTACTTC.

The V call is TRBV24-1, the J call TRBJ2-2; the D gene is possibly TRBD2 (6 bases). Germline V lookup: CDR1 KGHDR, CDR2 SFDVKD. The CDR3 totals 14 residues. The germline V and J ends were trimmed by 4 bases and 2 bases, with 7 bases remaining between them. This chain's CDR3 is CATSEEGNTGELFF. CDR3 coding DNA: TGTGCCACCAGTGAGGAGGGTAACACCGGGGAGCTGTTTTTT.

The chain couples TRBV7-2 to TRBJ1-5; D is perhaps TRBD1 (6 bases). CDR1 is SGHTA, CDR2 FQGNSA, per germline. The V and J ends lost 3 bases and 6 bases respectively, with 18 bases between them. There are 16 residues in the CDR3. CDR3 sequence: CASSFQGQGLGQPQHF. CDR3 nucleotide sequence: TGTGCCAGCAGCTTCCAGGGACAAGGGCTGGGTCAGCCCCAGCATTTT.

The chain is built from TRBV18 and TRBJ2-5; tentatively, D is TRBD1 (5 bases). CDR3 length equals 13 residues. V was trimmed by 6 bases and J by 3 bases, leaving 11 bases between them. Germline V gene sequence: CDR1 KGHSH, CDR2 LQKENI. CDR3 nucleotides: TGTGCCAGCTCCAAAGCACAGGAAGAGACCCAGTACTTC. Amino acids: CASSKAQEETQYF.